This record looks at one T cell receptor beta chain sequence and its context. CDR3 size: 16 residues. Germline CDR1 reads MNHEY; CDR2 reads SMNVEV (reference sequence). With 7 bases removed from V and 2 bases from J, the gap between germline ends came to 18 bases. This sample is drawn from a study of T-cell reconstitution after alpha-beta-depleted transplantation in children. Unique molecular identifiers were incorporated when the TCRbeta library was constructed. TCRdb reprocessed the PCR reads with MiXCR, giving one entry per CDR3 protein. The table includes about 340,000 distinct CDR3 sequences, about an eighth detected once.

This clonotype originated in a human donor who donated a stem cell graft to a child with Fanconi anemia. This chain links TRBV27 with TRBJ2-1; no reliable D call. The specimen comprised PBMCs, sampled from the stem cell graft. CDR3 amino acids: CASTQNSQAAYNEQFF. As DNA, the CDR3 is TGTGCCAGCACCCAAAATTCCCAGGCAGCCTACAATGAGCAGTTCTTC.